A selection of T cell receptor beta chains follows, all from one sample in a study of blood T cells in healthy people across ages. TCRdb independently ran MiXCR on the 5' RACE reads; one entry per CDR3 protein. The table includes about 1.4 million distinct CDR3 sequences, 55% to 75% detected once. The sequenced sample was blood. The receptors come from a man aged 18 to 30 in good health. Both conserved end residues are part of each CDR3. The D gene is left open where the match is weak. Clone sizes are given selectively: once, few, many, or a class where the clone is expanded.

V gene	clone size	J gene	D gene	CDR3 DNA	CDR3 protein
TRBV2	.	TRBJ1-4	TRBD1	TGTGCCAGCAACAGCTTGGACAGGGCAGGAGAAAAACTGTTTTTT	CASNSLDRAGEKLFF
TRBV6-2/TRBV6-3	.	TRBJ2-6	TRBD1	TGTGCCAGCAGTTACTGGGGACAGTCTCTGCCTGGGGCCAACGTCCTGACTTTC	CASSYWGQSLPGANVLTF
TRBV20-1	few	TRBJ2-7	TRBD2	TGCAGTGCTAGAGACGAGACTAGCGGGACCTACGAGCAGTACTTC	CSARDETSGTYEQYF
TRBV28	few	TRBJ1-6	.	TGTGCCAGCCATAAAAGAAATTCACCCCTCCACTTT	CASHKRNSPLHF
TRBV21-1	.	TRBJ1-5	.	TGTGCCAGCAGCAAATTGTACGGTAGCAATCAGCCCCAGCATTTT	CASSKLYGSNQPQHF
TRBV6-5	.	TRBJ2-4	.	TGTGCCAGCAGTTTCTCATCGACCGTCCAACTAGCCAAAAACATTCAGTACTTC	CASSFSSTVQLAKNIQYF
TRBV2	.	TRBJ1-1	.	TGTGCCAGCAGTGAAGACACTTCCACTGAAGCTTTCTTT	CASSEDTSTEAFF
TRBV29-1	.	TRBJ2-4	.	TGCAGCGTTGTGACAGGCAAAGCGAGGAGACTAGCCAAAAACATTCAGTACTTC	CSVVTGKARRLAKNIQYF
TRBV3-1	.	TRBJ2-7	.	TGTGCCAGCAGCCCGCAGGGGAGAGGTTCCTACGAGCAGTACTTC	CASSPQGRGSYEQYF
TRBV29-1	once	TRBJ2-5	TRBD1	TGCAGCGTTGGAGGTCAGGGGGTTGAGACCCAGTACTTC	CSVGGQGVETQYF
TRBV6-4	.	TRBJ2-3	TRBD1	TGTGCCAGCAGTGTTGGCGGGACAGGGGTGACAGATACGCAGTATTTT	CASSVGGTGVTDTQYF
TRBV12-3/TRBV12-4	.	TRBJ2-7	.	TGTGCCAGCAGCCTGGGTGGGAGAGCCTACAATGAGCAGTACTTC	CASSLGGRAYNEQYF
TRBV10-3	few	TRBJ2-7	.	TGTGCCATCAGTGAGTGGCGGTACTACGAGCAGTACTTC	CAISEWRYYEQYF
TRBV20-1	once	TRBJ1-2	TRBD1	TGCAGCCCAAGCCTTAGGGGGCTGGATGGCTACACCTTC	CSPSLRGLDGYTF
TRBV2	once	TRBJ1-5	.	TGTGCCAGCAATCCCGACAGTAATAATCAGCCCCAGCATTTT	CASNPDSNNQPQHF
TRBV7-2	.	TRBJ1-2	.	TGTGCCAGCAGCGTGGGGGGACCTGGAGGCTACACCTTC	CASSVGGPGGYTF
TRBV4-2	.	TRBJ2-5	.	TGTGCCAGCAGCCGAGAGAGCTCCCACCTCGGGCGGGGGACCCAGTACTTC	CASSRESSHLGRGTQYF
TRBV3-1	few	TRBJ2-7	.	TGTGCCAGCAGTCAAGTCGACAATTACGAGCAGTACTTC	CASSQVDNYEQYF
TRBV6-5	few	TRBJ2-4	.	TGTGCCAGCAGCAACAGGGCCAAAAACATTCAGTACTTC	CASSNRAKNIQYF
TRBV6-6	.	TRBJ2-7	TRBD2	TGTGCCAGCAGGGTAGCGGGATACGAGCAGTACTTC	CASRVAGYEQYF
TRBV15	few	TRBJ2-1	TRBD2	TGTGCCACCAGCAGAGATCGGGCCGGGGGGAAGGCCGGTGAGCAGTTCTTC	CATSRDRAGGKAGEQFF
TRBV9	.	TRBJ2-1	.	TGTGCCAGCAGCGTAGAGGGGGTCTACAATGAGCAGTTCTTC	CASSVEGVYNEQFF
TRBV7-9	.	TRBJ2-7	.	TGTGCCAGCAGCCTAGAAACGGGTGACTACGAGCAGTACTTC	CASSLETGDYEQYF
TRBV10-3	.	TRBJ2-7	TRBD2	TGTGCCATCAGATTCGGGACTAGCGAGGACGAGCAGTACTTC	CAIRFGTSEDEQYF
TRBV6-5	few	TRBJ2-3	.	TGTGCCAGCAGTCCGCTTAGCGGTCGCACAGATACGCAGTATTTT	CASSPLSGRTDTQYF
TRBV29-1	.	TRBJ2-1	.	TGCAGCGTTGAACTGTCTTCAATGTCGACGCCGATCAATGAGCAGTTCTTC	CSVELSSMSTPINEQFF
TRBV7-9	.	TRBJ1-3	.	TGTGCCAGCAGCTTAGATTGGGACACCATATATTTT	CASSLDWDTIYF
TRBV20-1	.	TRBJ2-1	.	TGCAGTGCGAACCCATTTTCGGGTGAGCAGTTCTTC	CSANPFSGEQFF
TRBV20-1	.	TRBJ2-7	.	TGCGGTGCTAGCGATCTACGTGGGAGGCCGACCGAGCAGTACTTC	CGASDLRGRPTEQYF
TRBV20-1	.	TRBJ2-7	TRBD2	TGCAGTGCTAGAGACGGGGGGGTCGTTAACGAGCAGTACTTC	CSARDGGVVNEQYF
TRBV4-1	.	TRBJ2-5	.	TGCGCCAGCAGCCAAGATTATACAGTTTTCCAAGAGACCCAGTACTTC	CASSQDYTVFQETQYF
TRBV29-1	.	TRBJ1-1	.	TGCAGCGTTGATAGGGGGGATAACACTGAAGCTTTCTTT	CSVDRGDNTEAFF
TRBV28	few	TRBJ2-3	.	TGTGCCGCCCTGGGGGGGACAGTAACAGATACGCAGTATTTT	CAALGGTVTDTQYF
TRBV10-3	.	TRBJ2-1	TRBD2	TGTGCCATCACCGACCCCACCGGGGGGAGGGATGAGCAGTTCTTC	CAITDPTGGRDEQFF
TRBV29-1	.	TRBJ2-7	.	TGCAGCGCCATGCCCCTCGGAAACCCCGAGCAGTACTTC	CSAMPLGNPEQYF
TRBV4-1	.	TRBJ2-7	.	TGCGCCAGCAGCCAAGAAAGTCAGGGGCGGACCTGCGAGCAGTACTTC	CASSQESQGRTCEQYF
TRBV9	.	TRBJ1-2	TRBD1	TGTGCCAGCGGGTCAGAGGGGGCGTATGGCTACACCTTC	CASGSEGAYGYTF
TRBV5-1	.	TRBJ2-3	.	TGCGCCAGCAGCTCAGGGTGGGAGCCTCAAGTGACGCAGTATTTT	CASSSGWEPQVTQYF
TRBV12-3/TRBV12-4	.	TRBJ2-2	.	TGTGCCAGCAGTTTATCAGCGAACACCGGGGAGCTGTTTTTT	CASSLSANTGELFF
TRBV6-5	.	TRBJ2-7	TRBD1	TGTGCCAGCAATGACAGGGGACGCGAGCAGTACTTC	CASNDRGREQYF
TRBV4-1	.	TRBJ2-5	TRBD2	TGCGCCAGCAGCCAAGTAGCGGGCGCGCCCCCCCAAGAGACCCAGTACTTC	CASSQVAGAPPQETQYF
TRBV11-2	few	TRBJ2-1	.	TGTGCCAGCACCTCATTATGGAATGAGCAGTTCTTC	CASTSLWNEQFF
TRBV27	.	TRBJ2-5	.	TGTGCCAGCAGTTTCGGCAGGGCCGGTAGGGAGACCCAGTACTTC	CASSFGRAGRETQYF
TRBV7-9	.	TRBJ2-3	TRBD2	TGTGCCAGCAGCCTCGGGGGGTGGAGTACTCCCACAGATACGCAGTATTTT	CASSLGGWSTPTDTQYF
TRBV7-9	once	TRBJ1-4	.	TGTGCCAGCAGCGCCGAGGCGGGGCCCAATGAAAAACTGTTTTTT	CASSAEAGPNEKLFF
TRBV27	.	TRBJ2-1	TRBD2	TGTGCCAGCAGCCGAGGGACTAGTGTCGCTCATGAGCAGTTCTTC	CASSRGTSVAHEQFF
TRBV7-9	.	TRBJ2-6	.	TGTGCCAGCAGCCTCGGGAACCTCCAAGGAGCCAACGTCCTGACTTTC	CASSLGNLQGANVLTF
TRBV9	.	TRBJ1-2	TRBD1	TGTGCCAGCAGCGTAGACAGGGGGAAAGGCGGCTACACCTTC	CASSVDRGKGGYTF
TRBV7-9	once	TRBJ2-7	.	TGTGCCAGCAGCCCCCGCTCCCTGCAAGGACAGTACTTC	CASSPRSLQGQYF
TRBV29-1	.	TRBJ1-1	.	TGCAGCGTTCAAGGAAGTCAGGGACGGGTGGACACTGAAGCTTTCTTT	CSVQGSQGRVDTEAFF
TRBV7-2	few	TRBJ2-5	.	TGTGCCAGCAGCCGCGACAGGCGAGAGACCCAGTACTTC	CASSRDRRETQYF
TRBV24-1	.	TRBJ2-7	.	TGTGCCACCAGTGACTCCGTGGCAGGGGACGAGCAGTACTTC	CATSDSVAGDEQYF
TRBV20-1	few	TRBJ1-2	TRBD1	TGCAGTGCTCCACAACGGACAGGGCGCTATGGCTACACCTTC	CSAPQRTGRYGYTF
TRBV4-2	.	TRBJ1-2	.	TGTGCCAGCAGCCAAGTGGAACGGGGCAAAGAAGGCTACACCTTC	CASSQVERGKEGYTF
TRBV20-1	.	TRBJ2-7	TRBD2	TGCAGTGCTCCGAGAACCGGGACTAGCGGGGGGCGAAGCCCCAACGAGCAGTACTTC	CSAPRTGTSGGRSPNEQYF
TRBV4-1	.	TRBJ2-2	.	TGCGCCAGCAGTCTCAAGATGTCCTACAGCACCGGGGAGCTGTTTTTT	CASSLKMSYSTGELFF
TRBV7-8	once	TRBJ1-2	.	TGTGCCAGCAGCTTAGCAGGGGCCGGAGCTAACTATGGCTACACCTTC	CASSLAGAGANYGYTF
TRBV6-5	few	TRBJ2-3	.	TGTGCCAGCAGTTACCAGGGCGGGGATACGCAGTATTTT	CASSYQGGDTQYF
TRBV4-2	.	TRBJ2-1	TRBD1	TGTGCCAGCAGCCAAGGACAGGGCATCAATGAGCAGTTCTTC	CASSQGQGINEQFF